The present TCR beta chain was sequenced within a study of T cells in women clearing cervical HPV infection. Study overall: Cases: HPV16-related CIN3 or worse on histology, 2 invasive cancers.

A word on this clone: Its antigen remains unidentified. The read finishes 3 residues shy of the CDR3 end, and the germline J gene is used to complete it.

Findings of the study overall: TRBV6-7 relative abundance averaged approximately 0.1% in cases and 0.16% in controls.

The V and J ends lost 5 bases and 6 bases, in that order; junction bases with no gene match: 1. CDR1 and CDR2 (germline): MRHNA, SNTAGT. This CDR3 region has 14 residues. Average input was around 1,300 ng genomic DNA for immunoSEQ TCR beta CDR3 amplification. The protocol was immunoSEQ multiplex PCR, while the TCRdb copy is restricted to in-frame clones and leaves out a portion. This repertoire comprises 20,000 to 25,000 clones; its ten largest clones make up approximately 5.4%. The receptor was isolated from a woman aged 18 to 69 with a cervical HPV16 infection that either progressed to CIN3+ or cleared (not recorded which). The sequenced sample consisted of blood buffy coat. The rearrangement joins TRBV6-4 to TRBJ2-1, with 13 bases matching TRBD2. The CDR3 is CASSRLAGGNEQFF. CDR3 DNA (partial): TGTGCCAGCAGTAGACTAGCGGGAGGCAATGAG.